This T cell receptor (beta chain) derives from a study of cytomegalovirus exposure and HLA in healthy donors. The germline gives CDR1 SGHRS, CDR2 YFSETQ. The CDR3 contains 14 residues. The V end was cut by 4 bases, the J end by 4 bases, with 14 bases between. PCR primers comprised 60 Vbeta and 13 Jbeta primers. The method was immunoSEQ multiplex PCR; TCRdb's version includes in-frame clones alone and lacks a portion of them. The table shows roughly 130,000 clones, with more than 60% occurring only once. The chain uses TRBV5-1 and TRBJ2-5, with D unresolved. The TCR originated in a middle-aged woman in good health and CMV-seropositive. The sequencing input was PBMCs. CDR3 region: CASSPTFPGETQYF. In nucleotides, the CDR3 is TGCGCCAGCAGCCCTACGTTCCCGGGAGAGACCCAGTACTTC.